The rows below give T cell receptor beta chains drawn from one sample of a study of blood T cell repertoires in COVID-19. Sequencing was performed with immunoSEQ multiplex PCR; in TCRdb, only in-frame clones are kept and a portion is missing. The data show some 140,000 clones, around 80% seen once. Sequencing input: PBMCs or T cells enriched from blood (not recorded which). These receptors were obtained from a man aged 40-50 years with acute COVID-19. Both conserved end residues are part of each CDR3. D genes are given only for firm matches. Rows may omit the clone size; those that give it use once, few, many or a size class.

clone_size j_call v_call d_call cdr3_aa cdr3_nt
. TRBJ2-3 TRBV5-4 TRBD2 CASSLAGGRTDTQYF TGTGCCAGCAGCTTAGCGGGGGGGCGGACAGATACGCAGTATTTT
. TRBJ2-1 TRBV27 . CASRYVTSNEQFF TGTGCCAGCAGGTACGTAACTAGTAATGAGCAGTTCTTC
few TRBJ2-3 TRBV5-1 . CASSQTGYGGDTQYF TGCGCCAGCAGCCAGACGGGCTACGGAGGTGATACGCAGTATTTT
once TRBJ2-7 TRBV5-1 TRBD1 CASSLSEAGGMDEQYF TGCGCCAGCAGCTTGTCAGAAGCAGGGGGCATGGACGAGCAGTACTTC
. TRBJ1-6 TRBV27 TRBD1 CASSLTGLFNSPLHF TGTGCCAGCAGTCTGACAGGGCTGTTTAATTCACCCCTCCACTTT
. TRBJ2-5 TRBV9 TRBD2 CASSLRELAGEETQYF TGTGCCAGCAGCCTCCGGGAGTTAGCGGGAGAGGAGACCCAGTACTTC
. TRBJ2-3 TRBV7-2 TRBD2 CATRGGSQGDTQYF TGTGCCACCCGAGGCGGGAGCCAGGGAGATACGCAGTATTTT
. TRBJ2-3 TRBV4-2 TRBD2 CASSQDSLAGTGTDTQYF TGTGCCAGCAGCCAAGATTCCCTAGCGGGAACTGGCACAGATACGCAGTATTTT
. TRBJ2-1 TRBV4-2 TRBD2 CASSQDGHLAGGVNEQFF TGTGCCAGCAGCCAAGATGGGCATCTAGCGGGAGGGGTCAATGAGCAGTTCTTC
. TRBJ1-2 TRBV2 . CASSEDSYGYTF TGTGCCAGCAGTGAAGACAGCTATGGCTACACCTTC
. TRBJ1-4 TRBV7-9 TRBD1 CASSGRQGRVEKLFF TGTGCCAGCAGCGGGAGACAGGGGAGGGTTGAAAAACTGTTTTTT
once TRBJ2-2 TRBV6-6 . CASSRRGDSIPGELFF TGTGCCAGCAGTCGAAGGGGGGACAGTATACCCGGGGAGCTGTTTTTT
. TRBJ2-7 TRBV19 TRBD1 CASTDPGTEPYEQYF TGTGCCAGTACCGACCCCGGGACAGAGCCCTACGAGCAGTACTTC
. TRBJ1-5 TRBV5-3 . CARSSFEEGSQPQHF TGTGCCAGAAGCTCTTTCGAGGAAGGGAGTCAGCCCCAGCATTTT
. TRBJ2-5 TRBV27 TRBD2 CASRPSRAGKAETQYF TGTGCCAGCAGACCTTCCCGAGCGGGAAAGGCAGAGACCCAGTACTTC
. TRBJ1-5 TRBV7-2 . CASSPSNSNQPQHF TGTGCCAGCAGCCCGTCTAATAGCAATCAGCCCCAGCATTTT
. TRBJ1-3 TRBV7-8 . CASSLALGNTIYF TGTGCCAGCAGCTTAGCTCTCGGAAACACCATATATTTT
once TRBJ2-2 TRBV5-1 TRBD2 CASRREPGPIAGGPGGELFF TGCGCCAGCAGACGGGAACCGGGGCCCATCGCGGGAGGGCCGGGCGGGGAGCTGTTTTTT
. TRBJ1-2 TRBV2 TRBD1 CASSEQGDYGYTF TGTGCCAGCAGTGAACAGGGGGACTATGGCTACACCTTC
. TRBJ2-7 TRBV13 . CASSNYEEGGEQYF TGTGCCAGCAGCAACTATGAGGAAGGGGGCGAGCAGTACTTC
. TRBJ1-1 TRBV5-5 . CASSLQAVTEAFF TGTGCCAGCAGCTTGCAAGCGGTCACTGAAGCTTTCTTT
. TRBJ2-3 TRBV24-1 TRBD1 CATMGQGADTQYF TGTGCCACCATGGGGCAGGGGGCAGATACGCAGTATTTT
. TRBJ1-1 TRBV7-9 TRBD1 CASSLEDRGPNTEAFF TGTGCCAGCAGCTTAGAGGACAGGGGACCGAACACTGAAGCTTTCTTT
. TRBJ2-3 TRBV13 . CASSRTAGTDTQYF TGTGCCAGCAGCCGGACTGCAGGCACAGATACGCAGTATTTT
. TRBJ2-4 TRBV18 TRBD2 CASSTLGAGGRENIQYF TGTGCCAGCTCTACTCTGGGAGCGGGGGGGCGAGAAAACATTCAGTACTTC
. TRBJ1-6 TRBV27 TRBD1 CASSAQGEYNSPLHF TGTGCCAGCAGTGCACAGGGGGAGTATAATTCACCCCTCCACTTT
few TRBJ1-4 TRBV6-5 . CASSQGFNEKLFF TGTGCCAGCAGTCAGGGGTTTAATGAAAAACTGTTTTTT
. TRBJ1-1 TRBV6-5 TRBD1 CASSPGQENTEAFF TGTGCCAGCAGTCCCGGACAGGAGAACACTGAAGCTTTCTTT
. TRBJ2-5 TRBV5-1 . CASSLTLANTGTQYF TGCGCCAGCAGCTTGACTCTAGCGAACACGGGGACCCAGTACTTC
. TRBJ1-6 TRBV7-9 . CASSLGGIYNSPLHF TGTGCCAGCAGCTTAGGAGGGATTTATAATTCACCCCTCCACTTT
. TRBJ2-2 TRBV14 . CASSQAGAGELFF TGTGCCAGCAGCCAAGCAGGGGCCGGGGAGCTGTTTTTT
. TRBJ1-5 TRBV7-9 . CASSSSGPGSGQPQHF TGTGCCAGCAGCTCTAGCGGACCAGGGTCAGGTCAGCCCCAGCATTTT
. TRBJ2-7 TRBV6-5 . CASSPPGSKYEQYF TGTGCCAGCAGTCCCCCCGGGAGCAAATACGAGCAGTACTTC
. TRBJ1-2 TRBV19 . CASSIIGVSYGYTF TGTGCCAGTAGTATCATAGGGGTTAGCTATGGCTACACCTTC
. TRBJ1-2 TRBV6-5 TRBD1 CASSLTGQGSYGYTF TGTGCCAGCAGTTTGACGGGACAGGGGTCCTATGGCTACACCTTC
. TRBJ2-1 TRBV7-3 TRBD2 CASSRSGGSNEQFF TGTGCCAGCAGCCGCAGCGGGGGATCCAATGAGCAGTTCTTC
. TRBJ2-3 TRBV28 TRBD1 CASSLKQGERADTQYF TGTGCCAGCAGTTTAAAGCAGGGGGAGAGGGCAGATACGCAGTATTTT
. TRBJ2-5 TRBV6-5 TRBD1 CASRQGTGGGETQYF TGTGCCAGCAGGCAGGGGACAGGGGGCGGGGAGACCCAGTACTTC
. TRBJ2-3 TRBV7-9 . CASSLVLDDTQYF TGTGCCAGCAGCTTAGTTCTAGATGATACGCAGTATTTT
. TRBJ2-2 TRBV12-3/TRBV12-4 . CASSLSESGELFF TGTGCCAGCAGTTTGTCTGAGAGTGGGGAGCTGTTTTTT
. TRBJ2-2 TRBV12-3/TRBV12-4 . CASSQILAGELFF TGTGCCAGCAGTCAAATACTAGCCGGGGAGCTGTTTTTT
. TRBJ2-2 TRBV7-3 . CASSPESNTGELFF TGTGCCAGCAGCCCGGAGTCGAACACCGGGGAGCTGTTTTTT
. TRBJ2-7 TRBV18 . CASSPPRKTEYEQYF TGTGCCAGCTCACCACCGAGAAAGACTGAATACGAGCAGTACTTC
. TRBJ2-3 TRBV7-7 . CASSLAWVLEGGTDTQYF TGTGCTAGCAGCTTAGCTTGGGTCTTAGAGGGGGGCACAGATACGCAGTATTTT
. TRBJ1-1 TRBV30 . CAWGRQPNTEAFF TGTGCCTGGGGTAGACAGCCGAACACTGAAGCTTTCTTT
few TRBJ2-1 TRBV7-3 TRBD2 CASSLSTSGSHEQFF TGTGCCAGCAGCTTATCGACTAGCGGGAGCCATGAGCAGTTCTTC
. TRBJ1-2 TRBV11-2 . CASSPDLGAPYGYTF TGTGCCAGCAGCCCGGACCTTGGGGCCCCCTATGGCTACACCTTC
. TRBJ1-3 TRBV11-2 . CASSLDNSGNTIYF TGTGCCAGCAGCTTAGACAACTCTGGAAACACCATATATTTT
few TRBJ2-1 TRBV9 . CASSVEARVQGNEQFF TGTGCCAGCAGCGTAGAGGCTAGGGTCCAGGGGAATGAGCAGTTCTTC
. TRBJ2-7 TRBV5-1 TRBD2 CASSQMGRALYEQYF TGCGCCAGCAGCCAAATGGGGAGGGCCCTTTACGAGCAGTACTTC
. TRBJ1-3 TRBV15 . CATSSWTAGNTIYF TGTGCCACCAGCAGTTGGACAGCTGGAAACACCATATATTTT
. TRBJ2-5 TRBV19 . CASSIAPGRGTVETQYF TGTGCCAGTAGTATCGCCCCCGGGCGCGGGACAGTAGAGACCCAGTACTTC
few TRBJ2-7 TRBV19 . CASSTLGPGGEQYF TGTGCCAGTAGTACCCTTGGCCCCGGAGGGGAGCAGTACTTC
. TRBJ2-5 TRBV28 . CASSLGAPRTQYF TGTGCCAGCAGTTTAGGGGCGCCCAGGACCCAGTACTTC
few TRBJ2-7 TRBV5-6 TRBD2 CASSPLGLAGGEQYF TGTGCCAGCAGCCCCTTGGGACTAGCGGGAGGCGAGCAGTACTTC
. TRBJ2-3 TRBV27 TRBD1 CASSLSGGATDTQYF TGTGCCAGCAGTCTCTCAGGGGGCGCGACAGATACGCAGTATTTT
. TRBJ2-7 TRBV7-3 . CASSLNGQGQYEQYF TGTGCCAGCAGCTTAAATGGGCAGGGGCAATACGAGCAGTACTTC
. TRBJ2-7 TRBV6-6 TRBD1 CASSLPGQGLYEQYF TGTGCCAGCAGTTTACCGGGACAGGGGTTGTACGAGCAGTACTTC
. TRBJ1-3 TRBV5-1 . CASSLEGEPSGNTIYF TGCGCCAGCAGCTTGGAGGGGGAACCCTCTGGAAACACCATATATTTT
. TRBJ2-7 TRBV11-2 TRBD1 CASSLSTGTYEQYF TGTGCCAGCAGCTTATCGACAGGGACCTACGAGCAGTACTTC